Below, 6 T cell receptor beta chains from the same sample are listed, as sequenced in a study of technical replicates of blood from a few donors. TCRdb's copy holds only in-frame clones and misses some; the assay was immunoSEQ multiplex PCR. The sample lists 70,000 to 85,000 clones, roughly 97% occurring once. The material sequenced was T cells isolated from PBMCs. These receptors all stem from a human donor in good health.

CDR3: CASSDDRVGGYTF. DNA of the CDR3: TGTGCCAGCTCAGACGACAGGGTGGGAGGCTACACCTTC. The chain uses TRBV18 and TRBJ1-2; 7 nucleotides align to TRBD1. Germline V gene sequence: CDR1 KGHSH, CDR2 LQKENI. Trimming took 5 bases from V and 8 from J; bases not matched to a gene: 8. The CDR3 is 13 amino acids.

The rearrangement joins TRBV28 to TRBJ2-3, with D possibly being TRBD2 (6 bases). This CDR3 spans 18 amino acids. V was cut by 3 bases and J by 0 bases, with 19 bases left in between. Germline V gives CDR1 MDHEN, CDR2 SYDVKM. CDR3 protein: CASSFRPKSGPSTDTQYF. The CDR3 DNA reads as TGTGCCAGCAGTTTTAGGCCAAAAAGCGGGCCTAGCACAGATACGCAGTATTTT.

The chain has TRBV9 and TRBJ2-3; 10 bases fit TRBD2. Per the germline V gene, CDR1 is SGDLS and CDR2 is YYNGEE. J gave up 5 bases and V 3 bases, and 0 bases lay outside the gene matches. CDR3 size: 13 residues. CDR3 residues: CASSERGGDTQYF. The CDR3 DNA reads TGTGCCAGCAGCGAGCGGGGGGGAGATACGCAGTATTTT.

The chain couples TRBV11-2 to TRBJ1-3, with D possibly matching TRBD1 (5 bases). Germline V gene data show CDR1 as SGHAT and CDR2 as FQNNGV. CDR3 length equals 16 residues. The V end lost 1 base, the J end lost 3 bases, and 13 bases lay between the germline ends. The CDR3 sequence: CASSLGGGRFGNTIYF. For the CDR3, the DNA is TGTGCCAGCAGCTTAGGGGGCGGCCGGTTTGGAAACACCATATATTTT. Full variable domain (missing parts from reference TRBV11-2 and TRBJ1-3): EAGVAQSPRYKIIEKRQSVAFWCNPISGHATLYWYQQILGQGPKLLIQFQNNGVVDDSQLPKDRFSAERLKGVDSTLKIQPAKLEDSAVYLCASSLGGGRFGNTIYFGEGSWLTVV.

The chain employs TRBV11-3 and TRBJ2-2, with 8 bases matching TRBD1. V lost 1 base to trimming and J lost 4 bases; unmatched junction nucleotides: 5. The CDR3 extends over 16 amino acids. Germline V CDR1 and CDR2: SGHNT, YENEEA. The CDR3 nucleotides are TGTGCCAGCAGCTTAGGGACAGGGATGGTCACCGGGGAGCTGTTTTTT. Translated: CASSLGTGMVTGELFF.

CDR3 nucleotide sequence: TGTGCCATCGGGACTAGCGGGGGTTCCGGCACCGGGGAGCTGTTTTTT. This translates into CAIGTSGGSGTGELFF. The V call is TRBV10-3, the J call TRBJ2-2, with 14 bases that match TRBD2. CDR1 and CDR2 (germline): ENHRY, SYGVKD. The CDR3 sequence is 16 residues long. The junction had 6 bases not matched to a gene; V was cut back by 8 bases and J by 4 bases.